What follows are 24 T cell receptor beta chains derived from one specimen sequenced in a study of blood T cells in healthy people across ages. A second PCR of roughly 7 to 11 cycles used a sample-barcoded 5' primer and a J-beta primer mix. TCRdb re-called the 5' RACE reads with MiXCR, one entry per CDR3 protein. The sample consists of about 680,000 distinct CDR3 sequences, more than 40% of them appearing once. What was sequenced was blood. All receptors derive from a woman between 55 and 75 years old in good health.

In its sample, this clonotype was seen a few times. V gene TRBV7-3 combines with J gene TRBJ1-6; no firm D call. The V gene lost 2 bases and the J gene lost 9 bases, with 8 bases spanning the gap. The CDR3 sequence is 13 residues long. CDR1 and CDR2 from the germline V gene are SGHTA and FQGTGA. The CDR3 here is CASSLSVLSPLHF. CDR3 nucleotides: TGTGCCAGCAGCTTATCCGTACTTTCACCCCTCCACTTT.

The chain uses TRBV25-1 and TRBJ2-1; 7 bases fit TRBD1. The V gene end was trimmed by 5 bases and the J gene end by 4 bases; junction bases not matched to a gene: 5. The CDR3 runs to 14 residues. The germline CDR1 and CDR2 sequences are MGHDK and SYGVNS. CDR3 sequence reads: CASSRMGQYNEQFF. The CDR3 DNA sequence: TGTGCCAGCAGTAGAATGGGACAGTACAATGAGCAGTTCTTC.

The chain joins TRBV5-1 to TRBJ1-2; a weak D match, TRBD1 (5 bases). The CDR3 runs 14 residues. The ends were cut back, 0 bases at V and 7 bases at J, with 13 bases in the middle. The germline V gene encodes CDR1 SGHRS and CDR2 YFSETQ. For the CDR3, the DNA is TGCGCCAGCAGCTTGGGGACCGACGGGGCTGGCTACACCTTC. It translates to CASSLGTDGAGYTF.

V and J are TRBV28 and TRBJ2-1, with D uncertain. In germline, CDR1 is MDHEN, CDR2 SYDVKM. The CDR3 contains 17 residues. The V and J ends lost 3 bases and 1 base respectively, with 16 bases between them. The CDR3 DNA reads as TGTGCCAGCAGTTTTTCATTGGCTAAATTATCCTACAATGAGCAGTTCTTC. Encoded protein: CASSFSLAKLSYNEQFF.

This clonotype appeared a few times. V gene TRBV29-1 combines with J gene TRBJ2-5, with 10 bases that match TRBD2. Unmatched junction bases numbered 3, after V lost 1 base and J lost 1 base. The CDR3 totals 15 residues. Germline assignment: CDR1 SQVTM and CDR2 ANQGSEA. The CDR3 is CSVEGTSGTQETQYF. The CDR3 DNA follows: TGCAGCGTTGAAGGGACTAGCGGAACCCAAGAGACCCAGTACTTC.

This chain links TRBV7-9 with TRBJ2-5, with 12 bases identical to TRBD2. Trimming removed 1 base from V and 5 bases from J; junction bases left unmatched: 5. CDR3 length: 16 residues. Germline CDR1 is SEHNR and CDR2 is FQNEAQ (reference sequence). The CDR3 region is CASSLGLAGGLETQYF. Written as DNA, the CDR3 is TGTGCCAGCAGCTTAGGCCTAGCGGGAGGGCTGGAGACCCAGTACTTC.

This clonotype was found a few times. The CDR3 reads CASSPTGGGSYNEQFF. DNA for the CDR3: TGTGCCAGCAGCCCCACAGGGGGAGGTTCCTACAATGAGCAGTTCTTC. The rearrangement joins TRBV7-3 to TRBJ2-1, with TRBD1 identical over 8 bases. V dropped 5 bases and J dropped 1; count of bases not matched to a gene: 7. The CDR3 length is 16 residues. CDR1 and CDR2 from the germline V gene are SGHTA and FQGTGA.

The table lists this clonotype with a few counts. The chain links TRBV12-3 or TRBV12-4 to TRBJ1-6; D may be TRBD1 (6 bases). The CDR3 consists of 14 residues. Trimming took off 5 bases at V and 5 bases at J, with 10 bases between the two ends. This CDR3 is CASSQDSHNSPLHF. The CDR3, as DNA: TGTGCCAGCAGTCAGGACAGCCATAATTCACCCCTCCACTTT.

This clonotype was seen more than once but under ten times. V and J are TRBV4-3 and TRBJ1-2; 9 bases are shared with TRBD1. The CDR3 sequence is 17 residues long. Per the germline V gene, CDR1 is LGHNA and CDR2 is YSLEER. With V trimmed by 0 bases and J by 4 bases, 9 bases remained unmatched. The CDR3 spells CASSQDRDRARVYGYTF. As DNA, the CDR3 is TGCGCCAGCAGCCAAGATAGGGACAGGGCCCGGGTCTATGGCTACACCTTC.

This chain connects TRBV3-1 to TRBJ1-6; D is unresolved. Germline V CDR1 and CDR2: LGHDT, YNNKEL (reference sequence). Trimming pared 4 bases from V and 6 bases from J, leaving 10 bases between. The CDR3 loop spans 14 amino acids. CDR3 amino acids: CASSPMPFNSPLHF. Here the CDR3 DNA reads TGTGCCAGCAGCCCCATGCCGTTTAATTCACCCCTCCACTTT.

This clonotype showed up just once. In DNA, the CDR3 is TGCAGTGCTAGAAGGACGGCAGGGAGGGATAACACTGAAGCTTTCTTT. Translated: CSARRTAGRDNTEAFF. The gene calls are TRBV20-1 and TRBJ1-1, with a tentative D call TRBD1 (5 bases). CDR1 and CDR2 from the germline V gene are DFQATT and SNEGSKA (reference sequence). The length of the CDR3 is 16 residues. Trimming left V 2 bases short and J 2 bases short, with 18 bases between.

In its sample, this clonotype was seen many times. At one of its ends the junction is not consistent with the germline gene, which may arise from a read error. V and J are TRBV7-2 and TRBJ2-5; no definite D call. Per germline, CDR1 SGHTA and CDR2 FQGNSA. The CDR3 is made up of 13 amino acids. The CDR3 nucleotides read TGTGCCAGCAGTTTAGTCGGTGGGGAGACCCAGTACTTC. This encodes CASSLVGGETQYF.

This clonotype has a handful of counts. The chain links TRBV5-1 to TRBJ2-1; TRBD2 matches 9 bases. V trimming: 4 bases; J trimming: 3 bases; junction bases outside the gene matches: 5. Germline V lookup: CDR1 SGHRS, CDR2 YFSETQ. CDR3 size: 15 residues. DNA for the CDR3: TGCGCCAGCAGCCTCATAGCGGGAGACTACAATGAGCAGTTCTTC. It is translated as CASSLIAGDYNEQFF.

The chain has TRBV14 and TRBJ2-5, with TRBD1 matching 10 bases. The assigned J gene may be wrong: the sequence end matches TRBJ2-7 better. Germline lookup yields CDR1 SGHDN and CDR2 FVKESK. The CDR3 runs to 16 residues. The CDR3 DNA sequence: TGTGCCAGCAGCCAGGGTGGACAGGGGGATACCTACGAGCAGTACTTC. Amino acids: CASSQGGQGDTYEQYF.

In its sample, this clonotype was seen a few times. The chain is built from TRBV15 and TRBJ2-7; D not certain. This CDR3 has 16 residues. V was trimmed by 0 bases and J by 2 bases, leaving 14 bases between them. Germline V CDR1 and CDR2: LNHNV, YYDKDF (reference sequence). CDR3 sequence (DNA): TGTGCCACCAGCAGAGAACTATGGCAGGAAGCCTACGAGCAGTACTTC. This codes for CATSRELWQEAYEQYF. Drawing the rest from reference TRBV15 and TRBJ2-7, the complete variable domain is DAMVIQNPRYQVTQFGKPVTLSCSQTLNHNVMYWYQQKSSQAPKLLFHYYDKDFNNEADTPDNFQSRRPNTSFCFLDIRSPGLGDTAMYLCATSRELWQEAYEQYFGPGTRLTVT.

Notes on this clonotype: One junction end does not reproduce the germline sequence, and a read error may be involved. The rearrangement links TRBV12-3 or TRBV12-4 to TRBJ2-5, with a possible D match to TRBD2 (6 bases). The CDR3 totals 15 residues. The CDR3 here is CASSSHPEGEETLYF. CDR3 in DNA: TGTGCCAGCAGCTCTCACCCGGAGGGCGAAGAGACCCTGTACTTC.

This chain links TRBV27 with TRBJ1-1; D possibly corresponds to TRBD1 (6 bases). The length of the CDR3 is 13 residues. Germline CDR1 and CDR2: MNHEY and SMNVEV (reference sequence). V lost 5 bases and J 8 bases, leaving 15 bases between the germline ends. The CDR3 sequence is CASSAEVGTEAFF. Here the CDR3 DNA reads TGTGCCAGCAGTGCCGAGGTAGGGACAGAAGCTTTCTTT.

The chain joins TRBV7-2 to TRBJ1-2, with a possible D match to TRBD1 (6 bases). This CDR3 spans 14 amino acids. Germline values: CDR1 SGHTA, CDR2 FQGNSA. V was trimmed by 5 bases and J by 3 bases, leaving 13 bases between them. The chain's CDR3 is CASSLQGPHYGYTF. CDR3 DNA sequence: TGTGCCAGCAGCCTACAGGGACCCCACTATGGCTACACCTTC.

This chain connects TRBV20-1 to TRBJ2-2; 11 bases line up with TRBD2. The CDR3 sequence is 15 residues long. The ends lost 5 bases at V and 7 bases at J; junction bases unmatched: 9. Germline V lookup: CDR1 DFQATT, CDR2 SNEGSKA (reference sequence). The DNA for the CDR3 is TGCAGTGCTTCCAGACTAGCGGGAAGGAGCGGGGAGCTGTTTTTT. This sequence encodes CSASRLAGRSGELFF.

In its sample, this clonotype was seen a few times. This chain uses TRBV5-5 with TRBJ1-2; D uncertain. Germline V CDR1 and CDR2: SGHKS, YYEKEE (reference sequence). V lost 0 bases and J 2 bases, leaving 11 bases between the germline ends. This CDR3 comprises 15 residues. The chain's CDR3 is CASSLVRGGNYGYTF. CDR3 bases: TGTGCCAGCAGCTTGGTTCGGGGAGGGAACTATGGCTACACCTTC.

V is TRBV9 and J is TRBJ1-1; D is perhaps TRBD1 (6 bases). The germline V and J ends were trimmed by 0 bases and 0 bases, with 9 bases remaining between them. This CDR3 region has 15 residues. Germline V gene lookup returns CDR1 SGDLS and CDR2 YYNGEE. The CDR3 is CASSVVGGLNTEAFF. Written as DNA, the CDR3 is TGTGCCAGCAGCGTAGTTGGGGGGCTGAACACTGAAGCTTTCTTT.

The V and J genes are TRBV5-1 and TRBJ2-3, with D unclear. The CDR3 covers 12 residues. The germline CDR1 and CDR2 sequences are SGHRS and YFSETQ. Trimming cost V 2 bases and J 6 bases, with 7 bases left between them. CDR3 residues: CASSFERDTQYF. In nucleotides, the CDR3 is TGCGCCAGCAGCTTTGAGAGGGATACGCAGTATTTT.

Comments on this clonotype: A junction end diverges from the germline sequence, so it may reflect a read error. The J gene is TRBJ2-7, the V gene TRBV4-2; TRBD1 agrees at 8 bases. The V gene's germline CDR1 is LGHNA and CDR2 YNFKEQ. The CDR3 length is 15 residues. For the CDR3, the DNA is TGTACCAGCAGCCCCTCGGACAGGGTCAAAGACGAGCAGTACTTC. Amino acids: CTSSPSDRVKDEQYF.

This clonotype was observed a few times. The chain recombines TRBV2 with TRBJ2-1; 8 bases fit TRBD2. The CDR3 totals 16 residues. Germline CDR1 SNHLY, CDR2 FYNNEI. The ends lost 9 bases at V and 4 bases at J; junction bases unmatched: 14. The CDR3 is CASKIRGSGDYNEQFF. CDR3 nucleotides: TGTGCCAGTAAAATTCGGGGTAGCGGGGATTACAATGAGCAGTTCTTC.